Listed here are 14 T cell receptor beta chains from one sample, sequenced in a study of cytomegalovirus exposure and HLA in healthy donors. PCR employed 60 Vbeta and 13 Jbeta primers. The table came from immunoSEQ multiplex PCR; TCRdb's copy has only in-frame clones and leaves some out. The sample holds fewer than 200,000 clones; approximately 77% are singletons and the top ten take approximately 3.7%. Sequenced material: PBMCs. The receptors come from a young man in good health and CMV-seropositive.

This chain uses TRBV4-1 with TRBJ1-1; TRBD1 might be the D (5 bases). The V and J ends lost 3 bases and 0 bases respectively, with 14 bases between them. Germline V gene lookup returns CDR1 MGHRA and CDR2 YSYEKL. The CDR3 length is 16 residues. CDR3 protein: CASSHTTARVNTEAFF. CDR3 nucleotides: TGCGCCAGCAGCCACACCACCGCCAGGGTGAACACTGAAGCTTTCTTT.

This chain connects TRBV18 to TRBJ1-4; D possibly corresponds to TRBD1 (6 bases). CDR1 is KGHSH, CDR2 LQKENI, per germline. The CDR3 length is 16 residues. Trimming took off 1 base at V and 6 bases at J, with 15 bases between the two ends. The CDR3 DNA sequence: TGTGCCAGCTCACCACGGGACATTGGGTTTCATGAAAAACTGTTTTTT. Its translation: CASSPRDIGFHEKLFF.

The table lists this clone with a few counts. The genes are TRBV7-3 and TRBJ1-1; perhaps TRBD1 as D (6 bases). The CDR3 totals 13 residues. The V and J ends lost 2 bases and 5 bases respectively, with 9 bases between them. Germline loops: CDR1 SGHTA, CDR2 FQGTGA. This CDR3 reads CASSLGQGTEAFF. The DNA for the CDR3 is TGTGCCAGCAGCTTAGGCCAGGGGACTGAAGCTTTCTTT.

This CDR3 is CASSLEDRGEAFF. The CDR3, as DNA: TGTGCCAGCAGCTTGGAGGACAGGGGGGAAGCTTTCTTT. The chain couples TRBV5-6 to TRBJ1-1; TRBD1 matches 10 bases. V dropped 0 bases and J dropped 8; count of bases not matched to a gene: 1. CDR1 and CDR2 (germline): SGHDT, YYEEEE. There are 13 residues in the CDR3. Combining the CDR3 with reference TRBV5-6 and TRBJ1-1 gives the whole variable domain DAGVTQSPTHLIKTRGQQVTLRCSPKSGHDTVSWYQQALGQGPQFIFQYYEEEERQRGNFPDRFSGHQFPNYSSELNVNALLLGDSALYLCASSLEDRGEAFFGQGTRLTVV.

The chain joins TRBV4-2 to TRBJ2-7; 10 nucleotides match TRBD1. The germline V gene has CDR1 LGHNA and CDR2 YNFKEQ. CDR3 length equals 15 residues. V lost 3 bases and J lost 4; bases outside the gene matches: 6. CDR3 in amino acids: CASSHGQGDRYEQYF. The CDR3 DNA sequence: TGTGCCAGCAGCCATGGACAGGGGGATAGATACGAGCAGTACTTC.

With respect to this clone: Other DNA variants within this sample encode the same CDR3. This chain uses TRBV7-7 with TRBJ2-2; D may be TRBD2 (5 bases). The ends were cut back, 4 bases at V and 6 bases at J, with 9 bases in the middle. Germline CDR1 is SSHAT and CDR2 is FNYEAQ (reference sequence). The CDR3 has 13 amino acids. This chain's CDR3 is CASSSGGSGELFF. The CDR3 DNA sequence: TGTGCCAGCAGCTCCGGAGGATCCGGGGAGCTGTTTTTT.

J is TRBJ2-7 and V is TRBV10-1; D perhaps matches TRBD2 (7 bases). V was shortened by 6 bases and J by 7 bases, with 10 bases between the two germline ends. The germline V gene has CDR1 WNHNN and CDR2 SYGVQD (reference sequence). CDR3 length: 11 residues. The CDR3 spells CASRGGREQYF. The CDR3 DNA is TGCGCCAGCAGGGGGGGGCGGGAGCAGTACTTC.

The V and J genes are TRBV2 and TRBJ2-7; 7 bases map to TRBD1. Per the germline V gene, CDR1 is SNHLY and CDR2 is FYNNEI. With 11 bases clipped from V and 4 bases from J, the junction kept 8 bases outside the gene matches. The CDR3 has 12 residues. This CDR3 is CAGRDRDYEQYF. DNA for the CDR3: TGTGCCGGCCGGGACAGAGATTACGAGCAGTACTTC.

The CDR3 protein is CASSQKQGADTQYF. The CDR3 DNA sequence: TGCGCCAGCAGCCAAAAACAGGGCGCAGATACGCAGTATTTT. V is TRBV4-3 and J is TRBJ2-3, with D possibly TRBD1 on 6 matching bases. Germline V gene lookup returns CDR1 LGHNA and CDR2 YSLEER. The CDR3 is 14 residues long. Trimming cost V 2 bases and J 4 bases, with 10 bases left between them.

This sequence joins TRBV4-1 and TRBJ2-5; 10 bases map to TRBD2. The CDR3 length is 15 residues. From germline, CDR1 is MGHRA and CDR2 YSYEKL. V was clipped by 4 bases and J by 4 bases; unmatched bases: 6. The CDR3 DNA follows: TGCGCCAGCAGCCCGGGACTAGCGAGACGAGAGACCCAGTACTTC. Residues: CASSPGLARRETQYF.

The chain uses TRBV7-2 and TRBJ2-2, with 7 bases matching TRBD2. Germline loops: CDR1 SGHTA, CDR2 FQGNSA. The CDR3 runs to 14 residues. The V and J ends lost 3 bases and 7 bases, in that order; junction bases with no gene match: 5. In DNA, the CDR3 is TGTGCCAGCAGCTTTGGGAGGGCAAGCGGGGAGCTGTTTTTT. As protein: CASSFGRASGELFF.

The V call is TRBV5-1, the J call TRBJ2-3; weak D call: TRBD2 (5 bases). The CDR3 runs 14 residues. From germline, CDR1 is SGHRS and CDR2 YFSETQ. With 1 base removed from V and 1 base from J, the gap between germline ends came to 7 bases. The CDR3 here is CASSLSGGTDTQYF. As DNA, the CDR3 is TGCGCCAGCAGCTTGTCCGGGGGCACAGATACGCAGTATTTT.

The chain couples TRBV28 to TRBJ2-7, with D tentatively TRBD1 (6 bases). CDR1 is MDHEN and CDR2 is SYDVKM in the germline V gene. Between the trimmed V and J ends, which lost 3 bases and 13 bases, there was a span of 16 bases. This CDR3 is 12 amino acids long. In nucleotides, the CDR3 is TGTGCCAGCAGTTTTGGTGTGAGGGACAATTACTTC. Translated, it gives CASSFGVRDNYF.

The chain couples TRBV5-1 to TRBJ1-6, with D perhaps TRBD1 (6 bases). The CDR3 is 16 residues long. V shed 4 bases and J shed 0 bases, with 11 bases lying between them. CDR1 is SGHRS and CDR2 is YFSETQ in the germline V gene. CDR3 residues: CASSIDRSSYNSPLHF. As DNA, the CDR3 is TGCGCCAGCAGCATTGACAGGAGCTCCTATAATTCACCCCTCCACTTT.